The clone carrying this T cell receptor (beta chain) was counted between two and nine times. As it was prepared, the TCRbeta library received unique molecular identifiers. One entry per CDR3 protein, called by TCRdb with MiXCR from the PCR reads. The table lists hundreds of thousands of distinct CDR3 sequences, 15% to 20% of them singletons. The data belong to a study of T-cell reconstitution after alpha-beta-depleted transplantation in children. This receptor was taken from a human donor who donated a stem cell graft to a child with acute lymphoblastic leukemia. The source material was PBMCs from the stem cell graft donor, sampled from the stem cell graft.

Here the CDR3 reads CSVKGVNEQYF. For the CDR3, the DNA is TGCAGCGTGAAGGGAGTAAACGAGCAGTACTTC. V is TRBV29-1 and J is TRBJ2-7; weak D call: TRBD2 (5 bases). Germline V gene sequence: CDR1 SQVTM, CDR2 ANQGSEA. CDR3 length: 11 residues. Trimming left V 6 bases short and J 5 bases short, with 11 bases between.